This entry is about one TCR beta chain. Its specificity is unknown. The CDR3 is made up of 14 amino acids. J was trimmed by 3 bases and V by 3 bases; bases with no gene match: 8. CDR1 DFQATT and CDR2 SNEGSKA come from the germline V gene (reference sequence). Semi-nested PCR with Nested Universal Primer A followed constant-region reverse priming of full-length variable regions. Via MiXCR, TCRdb re-called the 5' RACE reads, giving one row per CDR3 protein. The table shows roughly 6,600 distinct CDR3 sequences, with roughly three fifths occurring only once. General study points: The larger cohort examined one V-J beta rearrangement, not whole repertoires. The TCR gene usage of tumor memory CD4+ T cells clustered together with blood and lymph node memory CD4+ cells and with lymph node naive CD4+ cells.

The memory fraction was CD4+CD45RO+CD25- cells. The material sequenced was tumor-infiltrating memory CD4+ T cells sorted from the breast tumor. Regarding subset: memory CD4+ T cells, CD4+CD45RO+CD25-. This TCR came from a female donor with breast cancer. J is TRBJ2-7 and V is TRBV20-1; 7 bases fit TRBD1. The CDR3 reads CSASHRGALYEQYF. Written as DNA, the CDR3 is TGCAGTGCTAGCCACAGGGGAGCGCTCTACGAGCAGTACTTC.